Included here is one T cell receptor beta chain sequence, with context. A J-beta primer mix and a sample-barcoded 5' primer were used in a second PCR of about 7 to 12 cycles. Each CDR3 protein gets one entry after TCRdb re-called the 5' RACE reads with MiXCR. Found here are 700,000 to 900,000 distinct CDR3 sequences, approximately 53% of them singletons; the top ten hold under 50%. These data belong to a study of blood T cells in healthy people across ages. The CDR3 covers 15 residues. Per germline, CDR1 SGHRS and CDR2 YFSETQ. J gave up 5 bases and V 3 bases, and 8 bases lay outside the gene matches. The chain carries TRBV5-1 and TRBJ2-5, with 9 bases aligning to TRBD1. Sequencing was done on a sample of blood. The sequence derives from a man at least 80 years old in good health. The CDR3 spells CASSYGQGQSETQYF. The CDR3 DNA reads TGCGCCAGCAGCTACGGACAGGGGCAAAGTGAGACCCAGTACTTC.